These 13 T cell receptor delta chains were all obtained from the same sample, sequenced in a study of γδ T cells in repeated Plasmodium falciparum infection. TCRdb reprocessed the multiplex PCR reads through CATT. Of tens of thousands of delta-chain clones listed, approximately 1.7% are singletons. Vgamma9/Vdelta2+ and Vdelta2-negative gammadelta T cells were flow-sorted from PBMC for bulk sequencing. Sequencing was carried out using gamma-delta T cells from blood. The source is a pool of human donors (malaria-infected and uninfected, not separated).

Note on this clone: A far more abundant clone sits one base away, making this likely a read error. The identical CDR3 is also encoded by other nucleotide sequences in the sample. J is TRDJ1 and V is TRDV1; a weak D match, TRDD3 (6 bases). The J gene, not given by TCRdb, was assigned here from a germline match of the nucleotide sequence. Germline V gives CDR1 TSWWSYY, CDR2 QGS. Trimming removed 0 bases at V and 2 bases at J, with 67 bases between. The CDR3 runs to 34 residues. As DNA, the CDR3 is TGTGCTCTTGGGGAACTAGTTTCCCCTTGGTTGGACCTCCGCTGCCTACTAGGGGATCCTCTTTCCCAGTCCACCCCTCTTCAAACCGATAAACTCATCTTT. Translated: CALGELVSPWLDLRCLLGDPLSQSTPLQTDKLIF.

This clone came up many times. A far larger clone differs by one base, so this is likely a read error. This CDR3 is also generated by other DNA sequences in the sample. The gene calls are TRDV1 and TRDJ1; D is unresolved. The CDR3 runs to 17 residues. Germline CDR1 TSWWSYY, CDR2 QGS. V was pared by 3 bases and J by 0 bases, with 17 bases between. CDR3 DNA sequence: TGTGCTCTTGGGGAGCTAGCGCCACTAAGAGACACCGATAAACTCATCTTT. It is translated as CALGELAPLRDTDKLIF.

This clone has a count of ten or more. The TCRdb protein comes from a much larger clone and disagrees with this DNA's translation at residue 8, likely due to a read error; the protein given here is derived from the DNA. The rearrangement links TRDV1 to TRDJ1; no reliable D call. Trimming stripped 0 bases from V and 3 bases from J, with 14 bases between. Germline V gene sequence: CDR1 TSWWSYY, CDR2 QGS. This CDR3 has 16 residues. The CDR3 DNA is TGTGCTCTTGGGGAACTAAGCGCCGGGACGGCCGATAAACTCATCTTT. Translation: CALGELSAGTADKLIF.

A few counts support this clone. The protein held in TCRdb is that of a much larger clone and does not match this DNA's translation at residue 7, likely because of a read error; the protein shown is translated from the DNA. The chain uses TRDV1 and TRDJ1; tentative D call: TRDD3 (5 bases). The J gene, not given by TCRdb, was assigned here from a germline match of the nucleotide sequence. The CDR3 runs to 19 residues. The V end lost 4 bases, the J end lost 2 bases, and 26 bases lay between the germline ends. The V gene's germline CDR1 is TSWWSYY and CDR2 QGS. In DNA form, the CDR3 reads TGTGCTCTTGGGGTCGCCCTCCGAATCGTACTGGCCCGTACCGATAAACTCATCTTT. Its translation is CALGVALRIVLARTDKLIF.

The table lists this clone with a few counts. A far more abundant clone sits one base away, making this likely a read error. Other DNA sequences in the same sample also yield this CDR3. This chain links TRDV3 with TRDJ3, with D maybe TRDD2 (7 bases). This CDR3 spans 19 amino acids. Germline assignment: CDR1 TVYSNPD and CDR2 GDNSRS (reference sequence). The CDR3 nucleotides read TGTGCCTCTCTTTCCTACGATCAGGATACCTTCTGGGACACCCGGCAGATGTTTTTC. It encodes CASLSYDQDTFWDTRQMFF.

As to this clone: Given a far larger clone just one base away, this is likely a sequencing read error. The sample carries other DNA sequences with the same CDR3. This chain uses TRDV1 with TRDJ1; 10 positions match TRDD3. With 4 bases clipped from V and 0 bases from J, the junction kept 26 bases outside the gene matches. This CDR3 has 23 amino acids. CDR1 is TSWWSYY, CDR2 QGS, per germline. In DNA, the CDR3 is TGTGCTCTTGGGGGTACTTCCGCCCCTTTACTCTACTGGGGGATTAGGTACACCGATAAACTCATCTTT. Translating it yields CALGGTSAPLLYWGIRYTDKLIF.

This clone was recorded a few times. This sequence is one base from a far larger clone and is likely a read error. Other DNA sequences in the same sample also yield this CDR3. CDR3 sequence (DNA): TGTGCTCTTGTGGAAACTCCTACCACGAAGCTCATCTTT. Translation: CALVETPTTKLIF. This chain joins TRDV1 and TRDJ1; tentative D call: TRDD2 (6 bases). Germline CDR1 is TSWWSYY and CDR2 is QGS. This CDR3 has 13 residues.

A few counts support this clone. The TCRdb protein comes from a much larger clone and disagrees with this DNA's translation at residue 15, likely due to a read error; the protein given here is derived from the DNA. The chain has TRDV1 and TRDJ1, with a tentative D call TRDD3 (6 bases). Germline V gene data show CDR1 as TSWWSYY and CDR2 as QGS. The CDR3 totals 19 residues. CDR3 DNA sequence: TGTGCTCTTGGTTTCCCTACGTGGGACTGGGACCTTTACACCGAAAAACTCATCTTT. Protein sequence: CALGFPTWDWDLYTEKLIF.

This clone was seen many times. Since a far larger clone is one base different, this is likely a read error. The sample carries other DNA sequences with the same CDR3. The gene calls are TRDV1 and TRDJ1; D is ambiguous. CDR1 is TSWWSYY and CDR2 is QGS in the germline V gene. The CDR3 has 18 amino acids. The CDR3 sequence is CALGVHRAQVEYTDKLIF. CDR3 DNA sequence: TGTGCTCTTGGGGTCCATCGAGCCCAGGTCGAGTACACCGATAAACTCATCTTC.

Note on this clone: TCRdb's entry gives the protein of a much larger clone, which mismatches this DNA's translation at residue 13, likely from a read error; the protein reported here is translated from the DNA. The V gene is TRDV1, the J gene TRDJ1, with TRDD2 matching over 7 bases. V dropped 0 bases and J dropped 0; count of bases not matched to a gene: 22. The CDR3 is made up of 22 amino acids. From germline, CDR1 is TSWWSYY and CDR2 QGS. CDR3 region: CALGELSYLIRTEGSYTDKLIF. In DNA, the CDR3 is TGTGCTCTTGGGGAACTTTCCTACCTTATCCGTACGGAGGGGTCGTACACCGATAAACTCATCTTT.

A word on this clone: The TCRdb protein comes from a much larger clone and disagrees with this DNA's translation at residue 18, likely due to a read error; the protein given here is derived from the DNA. The V and J genes are TRDV1 and TRDJ1; 10 positions match TRDD3. The CDR3 contains 21 residues. Germline V gene data show CDR1 as TSWWSYY and CDR2 as QGS. The CDR3 reads CALGAHSYVGGGYSETDNLIF. In nucleotides, the CDR3 is TGTGCTCTTGGGGCCCATTCCTACGTTGGTGGGGGATACTCAGAAACCGATAATCTCATCTTT.

The chain couples TRDV1 to TRDJ1, with 10 bases that match TRDD3. The J gene, missing from TCRdb, was assigned here through DNA to germline matching. CDR1 and CDR2 (germline): TSWWSYY, QGS. The CDR3 has 21 amino acids. V trimming: 1 base; J trimming: 0 bases; junction bases outside the gene matches: 17. In DNA, the CDR3 is TGTGCTCTTGGGGAACCTTCCTACGGTCTACTGGGGGATCCGAACACCGATAAACTCATCTTT. It is translated as CALGEPSYGLLGDPNTDKLIF.

This clone showed up just a few times. TCRdb's listed protein matches a much larger clone and diverges from this DNA's translation at residue 6, likely through a read error; the protein shown comes from the DNA. This rearrangement joins TRDV1 to TRDJ1, with TRDD2 matching over 8 bases. After removal of 1 base from V and 1 base from J, the junction contained 14 bases not matched to a gene. Germline CDR1 and CDR2: TSWWSYY and QGS. The CDR3 covers 19 residues. The CDR3 sequence is CALGEPHLPTKGSTDKLIF. CDR3 DNA: TGTGCTCTTGGGGAACCTCATCTTCCTACGAAGGGTTCCACCGATAAACTCATCTTT.